This T cell receptor (beta chain) is from a study of Graves' ophthalmopathy and Graves' hyperthyroidism. Trimming cost V 8 bases and J 2 bases; bases outside gene matches: 2. CDR1 is SNHLY, CDR2 FYNNEI, per germline. There are 12 residues in the CDR3. This clonotype was counted many times. RNA transcripts provided the template for amplifying TCR beta CDR3 regions. Second-round multiplex PCR came after a first-round RT-PCR that employed HTBI primers. TCRdb re-analysed the multiplex PCR reads in MiXCR, keeping a single row per CDR3 protein. Here the sample spans 200,000 to 250,000 distinct CDR3 sequences, approximately 29% being singletons.

The sequence came from a man aged 45 to 65 with Graves' ophthalmopathy. This sequence joins TRBV2 and TRBJ2-5, with 7 bases that match TRBD2. Sequenced: peripheral blood. The CDR3 is CASVLAQETQYF. DNA of the CDR3: TGTGCCAGCGTACTAGCGCAAGAGACCCAGTACTTC.